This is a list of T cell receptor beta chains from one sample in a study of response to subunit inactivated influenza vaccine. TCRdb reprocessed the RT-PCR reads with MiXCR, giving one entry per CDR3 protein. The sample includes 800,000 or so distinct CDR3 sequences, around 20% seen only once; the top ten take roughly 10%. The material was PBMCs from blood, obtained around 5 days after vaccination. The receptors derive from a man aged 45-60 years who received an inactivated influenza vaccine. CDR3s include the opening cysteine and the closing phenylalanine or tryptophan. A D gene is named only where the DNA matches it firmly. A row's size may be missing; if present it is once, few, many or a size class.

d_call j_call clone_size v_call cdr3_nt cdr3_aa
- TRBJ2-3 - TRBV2 TGTGCCAGCAGTGCCGGGACAAGAACAGATACGCAGTATTTT CASSAGTRTDTQYF
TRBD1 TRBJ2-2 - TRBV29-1 TGCAGCGTTGAAGGGACAGGGAGCGGGGAGCTGTTTTTT CSVEGTGSGELFF
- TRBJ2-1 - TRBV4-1 TGCGCCAGCAGCCAAGACGCTGTTGGGTCCTACAATGAGCAGTTCTTC CASSQDAVGSYNEQFF
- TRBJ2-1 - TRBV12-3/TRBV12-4 TGTGCCAGCAGTTTTGGGCAGCACAATGAGCAGTTCTTC CASSFGQHNEQFF
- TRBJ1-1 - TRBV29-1 TGCAGCGCCCAAGGGGTCACGAACACTGAAGCTTTCTTT CSAQGVTNTEAFF
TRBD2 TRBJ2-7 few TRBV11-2 TGTGCCAGCAGCCGACTAGCGAGGACCTACGAGCAGTACTTC CASSRLARTYEQYF
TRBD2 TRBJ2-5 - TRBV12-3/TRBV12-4 TGTACCAGCAGTTTTTCTATGGCTGGACTAGCGGGGCAAGAGACCCAGTACTTC CTSSFSMAGLAGQETQYF
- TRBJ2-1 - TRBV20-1 TGCAGTGCTAGCCCCCTAGTAGGAAATGAGCAGTTCTTC CSASPLVGNEQFF
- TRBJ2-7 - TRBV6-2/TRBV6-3 TGTGCCAGCAGTCCAAATCCCCCCGAGCAGTACTTC CASSPNPPEQYF
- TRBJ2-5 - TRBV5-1 TGCGCCAGCAGCTTGGCAGGGTTGGGAGAGACCCAGTACTTC CASSLAGLGETQYF
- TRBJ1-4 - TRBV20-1 TGCAGTGCGACGGACGGTTACAATGAAAAACTGTTTTTT CSATDGYNEKLFF
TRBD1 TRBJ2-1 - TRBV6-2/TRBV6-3 TGTGCCACCAGTTGGGGACAGACGTACAATGAGCAGTTCTTC CATSWGQTYNEQFF
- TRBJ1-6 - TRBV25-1 TGTGCCAGCATGCCGGGGTGGAATTCACCCCTCCACTTT CASMPGWNSPLHF
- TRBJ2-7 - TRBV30 TGTGCCTGGAGTGAGCCCGCCCAATTTACCTACGAGCAGTACTTC CAWSEPAQFTYEQYF
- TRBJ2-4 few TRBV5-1 TGCGCCAGCAGCCCTGAGTCGGGTACCAAAAACATTCAGTACTTC CASSPESGTKNIQYF
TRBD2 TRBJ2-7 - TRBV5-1 TGCGCCAGCAGCCCCCGAGTCGGGGGGGAATACGAGCAGTACTTC CASSPRVGGEYEQYF
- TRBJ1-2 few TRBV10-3 TGTGCCATCAGCCCAGCCGGAGTTGACTATGGCTACACCTTC CAISPAGVDYGYTF
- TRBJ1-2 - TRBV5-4 TGTGCCAGCAGCGCCAGGACACCCTATGGCTACACCTTC CASSARTPYGYTF
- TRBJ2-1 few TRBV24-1 TGTGCCACCAGTGAGCTGGACAATGAGCAGTTCTTC CATSELDNEQFF
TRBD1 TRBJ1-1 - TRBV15 TGTGCCACCAGCAGGGACAGGGGTGTGGGGACTGAAGCTTTCTTT CATSRDRGVGTEAFF
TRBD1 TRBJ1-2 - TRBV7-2 TGTGCCAGCAGCCAAACAGGGGGCAATGGCTACACCTTC CASSQTGGNGYTF
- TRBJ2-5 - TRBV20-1 TGCAGTGCTAGGGGGGACCTCAGGGCCCAGTACTTC CSARGDLRAQYF